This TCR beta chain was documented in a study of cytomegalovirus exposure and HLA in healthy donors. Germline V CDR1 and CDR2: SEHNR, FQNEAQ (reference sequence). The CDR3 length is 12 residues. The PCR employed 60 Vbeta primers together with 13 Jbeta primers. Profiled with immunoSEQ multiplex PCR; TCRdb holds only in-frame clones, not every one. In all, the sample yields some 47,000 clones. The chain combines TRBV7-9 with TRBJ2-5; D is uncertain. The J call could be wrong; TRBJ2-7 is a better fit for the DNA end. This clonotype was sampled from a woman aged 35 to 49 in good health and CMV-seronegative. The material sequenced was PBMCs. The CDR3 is CASSPRIYEQYF. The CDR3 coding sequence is TGTGCCAGCAGCCCTCGAATTTACGAGCAGTACTTC.